This T cell receptor beta chain was obtained from a study of blood T cell repertoires in COVID-19. This clone was detected once. Original processing notes: Cell counts per sample came from amplifying reference gene primers. The table came from immunoSEQ multiplex PCR; TCRdb's copy has only in-frame clones and leaves some out. V, J and clone size reflect that table, while D and trimming were determined from the DNA. The profile covers a few hundred thousand clones, with around nine tenths appearing a single time and approximately 1.3% taken by the ten largest. The V gene end was trimmed by 7 bases and the J gene end by 7 bases; junction bases not matched to a gene: 12. The germline V gene has CDR1 ENHRY and CDR2 SYGVKD. The CDR3 runs to 14 residues.

The sample was peripheral blood. The source is a man aged 80 or over with acute or convalescent COVID-19. V is TRBV10-3 and J is TRBJ2-7; 8 bases map to TRBD1. CDR3 bases: TGTGCCATCACATCCGGGACAGGCGTTGAGGAGCAGTACTTC. It translates to CAITSGTGVEEQYF.